These 10 T cell receptor beta chains came from one sample sequenced in a study of early T cells in non-severe SARS-CoV-2 infection. TCRdb called the 5' RACE reads again in MiXCR, with one record for every CDR3 protein. The sample holds 75,000 to 90,000 distinct CDR3 sequences, over 9.5% seen once. The sequences come from whole blood, collected at baseline. The receptors stem from an adult who was a healthcare worker with PCR-confirmed SARS-CoV-2 infection or an uninfected control (not recorded which).

This clonotype was recorded at least ten times. J is TRBJ2-1 and V is TRBV9; D perhaps matches TRBD2 (6 bases). CDR1 is SGDLS and CDR2 is YYNGEE in the germline V gene. Trimming left V 0 bases short and J 2 bases short, with 9 bases between. The CDR3 runs to 15 residues. The CDR3 region has the DNA TGTGCCAGCAGCGTAGTAGCGGCCCCCTACAATGAGCAGTTCTTC. This encodes CASSVVAAPYNEQFF.

This clonotype was recorded many times. J is TRBJ1-1 and V is TRBV10-3; D might be TRBD1 (6 bases). The CDR3 is made up of 16 amino acids. The germline V gene has CDR1 ENHRY and CDR2 SYGVKD. V was pared by 0 bases and J by 4 bases, with 15 bases between. The CDR3 DNA is TGTGCCATCAGTGAGTCGACTGGCCGGGACATCACTGAAGCTTTCTTT. Its translation: CAISESTGRDITEAFF.

This clonotype was seen more than once but under ten times. This chain uses TRBV9 with TRBJ2-2; 9 nucleotides line up with TRBD1. The CDR3 consists of 15 residues. Germline V lookup: CDR1 SGDLS, CDR2 YYNGEE. With 7 bases clipped from V and 2 bases from J, the junction kept 6 bases outside the gene matches. The CDR3 DNA reads as TGTGCCAGCGCCCGGGGACAGGGCAACACCGGGGAGCTGTTTTTT. It translates to CASARGQGNTGELFF.

The chain links TRBV4-1 to TRBJ1-2, with D hard to call. This CDR3 contains 17 residues. Looked up from germline, CDR1 is MGHRA and CDR2 is YSYEKL. V shed 0 bases and J shed 1 base, with 15 bases lying between them. CDR3 sequence (DNA): TGCGCCAGCAGCCAAGATCCCGGCGGCGGGAATAACTATGGCTACACCTTC. Protein sequence: CASSQDPGGGNNYGYTF.

This clonotype was seen many times. The chain joins TRBV10-3 to TRBJ1-1, with D tentatively TRBD1 (5 bases). V lost 4 bases, J lost 1 base, and 10 bases lay in between. Germline lookup yields CDR1 ENHRY and CDR2 SYGVKD. This CDR3 contains 14 residues. CDR3 in amino acids: CAISGQRGNTEAFF. The DNA for the CDR3 is TGTGCCATCAGTGGGCAAAGGGGGAACACTGAAGCTTTCTTT.

This clonotype was seen at least ten times. The chain couples TRBV27 to TRBJ2-7; 9 bases line up with TRBD1. The V gene end was trimmed by 7 bases and the J gene end by 4 bases; junction bases not matched to a gene: 8. The CDR3 has 14 amino acids. In germline, CDR1 is MNHEY, CDR2 SMNVEV (reference sequence). CDR3 bases: TGTGCCAGCACCCGGGGACAGGGTGCTTACGAGCAGTACTTC. It is translated as CASTRGQGAYEQYF.

This clonotype was picked up many times. The chain recombines TRBV12-3 or TRBV12-4 with TRBJ2-5; a weak D match, TRBD1 (6 bases). The CDR3 covers 14 residues. V lost 6 bases, J lost 1 base, and 12 bases lay in between. CDR3 sequence reads: CASSQGQTQETQYF. The CDR3 DNA reads TGTGCCAGCAGCCAAGGACAGACCCAAGAGACCCAGTACTTC.

The rearrangement links TRBV30 to TRBJ1-5; TRBD1 might be the D (5 bases). Germline V lookup: CDR1 GTSNPN, CDR2 SVGIG (reference sequence). The CDR3 is made up of 13 amino acids. The V end lost 0 bases, the J end lost 5 bases, and 8 bases lay between the germline ends. The CDR3 DNA reads as TGTGCCTGGAGTGTGGGGCGCGATCAGCCCCAGCATTTT. Translation: CAWSVGRDQPQHF.

This clonotype has a handful of counts. The chain joins TRBV28 to TRBJ2-3; D is uncertain. The CDR3 runs to 11 residues. The germline CDR1 and CDR2 sequences are MDHEN and SYDVKM. V gave up 8 bases and J gave up 8 bases, with 11 bases separating them. The CDR3 coding sequence is TGTGCCAGCGACCCTGGCGGTACGCAGTATTTT. It yields the protein CASDPGGTQYF.

The CDR3 DNA follows: TGTGCCAGCAGCCAGGGGGTCCTTTCCAATGAGCAGTTCTTC. This sequence encodes CASSQGVLSNEQFF. J is TRBJ2-1 and V is TRBV3-1; D tentatively reads TRBD1 or TRBD2 (5 bases each). This CDR3 has 14 amino acids. CDR1 LGHDT and CDR2 YNNKEL come from the germline V gene (reference sequence). Trimming removed 3 bases at V and 6 bases at J, with 12 bases between.